The present entry profiles one T cell receptor beta chain with its context. Its antigen remains unidentified. Using immunoSEQ multiplex PCR, the repertoire was profiled, and TCRdb retains in-frame clones only, with some absent. The repertoire has 150,000 or so clones, about 90% of them found once; the top ten carry 1.5% to 2%. The entry originates in a study of T cell responses to AZD1222 COVID-19 vaccine. General observations from the study: The repertoires were collected only after the peak T cell response.

Germline CDR1 is DFQATT and CDR2 is SNEGSKA (reference sequence). The CDR3 length is 15 residues. V lost 3 bases and J lost 5; bases outside the gene matches: 8. The rearrangement joins TRBV20-1 to TRBJ2-1, with 9 nucleotides matching TRBD2. The receptor comes from an adult in good health. Source: peripheral blood, taken on day 0 of AZD1222 vaccination. The CDR3 DNA sequence: TGCAGTGCTAGTATCAGCGGGGGGTATCACAATGAGCAGTTCTTC. Residues: CSASISGGYHNEQFF.